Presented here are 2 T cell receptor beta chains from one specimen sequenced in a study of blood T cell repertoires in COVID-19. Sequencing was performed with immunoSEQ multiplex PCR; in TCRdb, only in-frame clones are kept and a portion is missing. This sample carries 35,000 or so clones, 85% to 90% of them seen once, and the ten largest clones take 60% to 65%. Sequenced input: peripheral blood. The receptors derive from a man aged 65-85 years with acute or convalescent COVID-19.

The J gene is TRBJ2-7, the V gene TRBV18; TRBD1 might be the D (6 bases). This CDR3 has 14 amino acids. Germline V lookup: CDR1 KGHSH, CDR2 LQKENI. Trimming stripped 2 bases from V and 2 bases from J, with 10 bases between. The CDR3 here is CASSPNPGAYEQYF. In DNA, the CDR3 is TGTGCCAGCTCACCAAACCCAGGGGCCTACGAGCAGTACTTC. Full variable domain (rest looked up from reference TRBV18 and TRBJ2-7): NAGVMQNPRHLVRRRGQEARLRCSPMKGHSHVYWYRQLPEEGLKFMVYLQKENIIDESGMPKERFSAEFPKEGPSILRIQQVVRGDSAAYFCASSPNPGAYEQYFGPGTRLTVT.

The CDR3 DNA sequence: TGTGCCAGCAGTTACACCGGGACTAGCGGGACCTACGAGCAGTACTTC. Translated, it gives CASSYTGTSGTYEQYF. The chain carries TRBV27 and TRBJ2-7; 13 nucleotides line up with TRBD2. CDR1 MNHEY and CDR2 SMNVEV come from the germline V gene (reference sequence). The J segment lost 2 bases and the V segment lost 4 bases, leaving 5 bases of the junction unmatched. CDR3 size: 16 residues.